This entry features one T cell receptor beta chain sequence. Original methodology: Reference gene primer amplification yielded estimated nucleated cell counts. Some clones are missing from TCRdb's copy, which holds only in-frame ones; the method was immunoSEQ multiplex PCR. That table is the source of V, J and clone size, and D and trimming were worked out from the DNA. The data show 200,000 to 250,000 clones, with over 70% seen just once and 7.2% held by the top ten. These data originate in a study of blood T cell repertoires in COVID-19. J lost 4 bases, V lost 7 bases, and 5 bases had no gene match. The CDR3 loop spans 13 amino acids.

Specimen: peripheral blood. The sequence came from a woman in her sixties or seventies with acute or convalescent COVID-19. V and J are TRBV12-3 or TRBV12-4 and TRBJ1-2, with 8 bases aligning to TRBD1. CDR3 in amino acids: CASNQGALYGYTF. DNA for the CDR3: TGTGCCAGCAACCAGGGGGCCCTCTATGGCTACACCTTC.